Listed below are T cell receptor beta chains from one sample, sequenced in a study of cytomegalovirus exposure and HLA in healthy donors. Here immunoSEQ multiplex PCR was the method, and the copy in TCRdb shows in-frame clones only, minus some. The data show about 180,000 clones, 77% seen once. Sequences were obtained from PBMCs. These receptors came from a woman aged 55-70 years in good health and CMV-seropositive. Each CDR3 is given with its conserved first and last residue. The order of the fields is clone size, J gene, D gene, V gene, CDR3 DNA, CDR3 protein. A D gene is named only where the DNA matches it firmly. The size entry is marked missing in some rows and otherwise reads once, few, many or a size class.

-,TRBJ2-7,TRBD2,TRBV7-2,TGTGCCAGCGGCCTGGGGGGGAGCTCCTACGAGCAGTACTTC,CASGLGGSSYEQYF
many,TRBJ2-7,-,TRBV6-5,TGTGCCAGCAGTTCCACCGTGGGGTGGAGGGTGGAGCAGTACTTC,CASSSTVGWRVEQYF
-,TRBJ1-1,TRBD1,TRBV11-2,TGTGCCAGCAGCATATCCGGGACAGTAGGCGAAGCTTTCTTT,CASSISGTVGEAFF
once,TRBJ2-7,TRBD1,TRBV6-8,TGTGCCAGCAGTCGTCATTACAGGGGCTACGAGCAGTACTTC,CASSRHYRGYEQYF
-,TRBJ1-3,-,TRBV11-2,TGTGCCAGCAGCTTAGAGCGCTCTGGAAACACCATATATTTT,CASSLERSGNTIYF
-,TRBJ1-6,TRBD1,TRBV7-9,TGTGCCAGCAGCATCCACCGACAGGGAATCGCTTCACCCCTCCACTTT,CASSIHRQGIASPLHF
-,TRBJ2-7,-,TRBV27,TGTGCCAGCAGACCGCTTAGGGGCTACGAGCAGTACTTC,CASRPLRGYEQYF
-,TRBJ1-2,TRBD1,TRBV4-2,TGTGCCAGCAGCCAAGCCGGAACAGGGGGGAACATTGGCTACACCTTC,CASSQAGTGGNIGYTF
-,TRBJ2-3,TRBD1,TRBV18,TGTGCCAGCTCACGGGGGTCGACAGGGGAACGAGATACGCAGTATTTT,CASSRGSTGERDTQYF
-,TRBJ1-2,-,TRBV5-1,TGCGCCAGCAGCTTTTACCCCCCTCGACAGAACTCTAACTATGGCTACACCTTC,CASSFYPPRQNSNYGYTF